The 20 T cell receptor beta chains in this list originate from one sample, sequenced in a study of OX40 agonist ivuxolimab in advanced cancers. The assay was immunoSEQ multiplex PCR, and TCRdb's table has in-frame clones only and misses some. The sample includes about 50,000 clones, about 93% seen only once; the top ten take around 26%. The sample here was CD4+ or CD8+ T cells sorted from blood, taken in a trial of the OX40 agonist ivuxolimab. The receptors stem from an adult with an advanced solid tumor such as melanoma, head and neck, liver or kidney cancer.

The rearrangement joins TRBV5-6 to TRBJ2-3, with 11 bases identical to TRBD2. Germline V CDR1 and CDR2: SGHDT, YYEEEE. The CDR3 has 13 residues. V gave up 4 bases and J gave up 14 bases; unmatched junction bases: 9. The DNA of the CDR3 is TGTGCCAGCAGCAGACTACTAGCGGGAGAGATGTATTTT. It yields the protein CASSRLLAGEMYF.

The genes are TRBV28 and TRBJ2-3; D may be TRBD2 (5 bases). The CDR3 is 17 amino acids. The V end lost 6 bases, the J end lost 4 bases, and 23 bases lay between the germline ends. CDR1 is MDHEN and CDR2 is SYDVKM in the germline V gene. The CDR3 spells CASSTYVNEGSSDTQYF. The CDR3 DNA reads as TGTGCCAGCAGCACCTATGTAAACGAGGGATCTTCAGATACGCAGTATTTT. The full variable domain, in which reference TRBV28 and TRBJ2-3 provide the parts outside the CDR3, is DVKVTQSSRYLVKRTGEKVFLECVQDMDHENMFWYRQDPGLGLRLIYFSYDVKMKEKGDIPEGYSVSREKKERFSLILESASTNQTSMYLCASSTYVNEGSSDTQYFGPGTRLTVL.

The chain links TRBV2 to TRBJ1-4; D might be TRBD1 (5 bases). The CDR3 runs to 15 residues. Germline V gives CDR1 SNHLY, CDR2 FYNNEI. The V gene lost 5 bases and the J gene lost 7 bases, with 17 bases spanning the gap. Here the CDR3 reads CASSPSGGSAEKLFF. CDR3 coding DNA: TGTGCCAGCAGTCCATCTGGGGGGTCGGCTGAAAAACTGTTTTTT. Combining the CDR3 with reference TRBV2 and TRBJ1-4 gives the whole variable domain EPEVTQTPSHQVTQMGQEVILRCVPISNHLYFYWYRQILGQKVEFLVSFYNNEISEKSEIFDDQFSVERPDGSNFTLKIRSTKLEDSAMYFCASSPSGGSAEKLFFGSGTQLSVL.

This chain joins TRBV9 and TRBJ2-1; tentative D call: TRBD1 (6 bases). V was cut by 10 bases and J by 5 bases, with 10 bases left in between. This CDR3 spans 11 amino acids. Germline CDR1 is SGDLS and CDR2 is YYNGEE. Written as DNA, the CDR3 is TGTGCCTCCAAGGGGGACAATGAGCAGTTCTTC. It encodes CASKGDNEQFF.

CDR3 DNA: TGTGCCAGCAGCCCGTACCCAGGCACCGGGGAGCTGTTTTTT. Its protein is CASSPYPGTGELFF. The V and J genes are TRBV5-4 and TRBJ2-2; D unresolved. The CDR3 consists of 14 residues. The germline V gene has CDR1 SGHNT and CDR2 YYREEE (reference sequence). V was cut by 4 bases and J by 4 bases, with 11 bases left in between.

V and J are TRBV6-5 and TRBJ2-3; a weak D match, TRBD1 (5 bases). The germline V and J ends were trimmed by 0 bases and 10 bases, with 5 bases remaining between them. Germline loops: CDR1 MNHEY, CDR2 SVGAGI. The CDR3 has 11 residues. The CDR3 nucleotides read TGTGCCAGCAGTTACTCAGGGGCGCAGTATTTT. Translating gives CASSYSGAQYF.

The chain uses TRBV28 and TRBJ2-1; no reliable D call. CDR1 is MDHEN and CDR2 is SYDVKM in the germline V gene. The germline V and J ends were trimmed by 5 bases and 6 bases, with 14 bases remaining between them. This CDR3 contains 14 residues. The CDR3 spells CASSPLLRANEQFF. The CDR3 bases are TGTGCCAGCAGTCCCCTGCTCAGAGCCAATGAGCAGTTCTTC.

V gene TRBV29-1 combines with J gene TRBJ2-7; no reliable D call. This CDR3 is built from 12 residues. In germline, CDR1 is SQVTM, CDR2 ANQGSEA. The ends were cut back, 4 bases at V and 5 bases at J, with 12 bases in the middle. Here the CDR3 reads CSVVETFNEQYF. CDR3 sequence (DNA): TGCAGCGTTGTCGAGACTTTCAACGAGCAGTACTTC.

This chain joins TRBV10-3 and TRBJ1-2; a weak D match, TRBD1 (6 bases). Germline loops: CDR1 ENHRY, CDR2 SYGVKD. The V and J ends lost 3 bases and 5 bases respectively, with 13 bases between them. The length of the CDR3 is 14 residues. DNA for the CDR3: TGTGCCATCAGTGATGGGTGGACAGATTATGGCTACACCTTC. Amino acid sequence: CAISDGWTDYGYTF.

This sequence joins TRBV14 and TRBJ1-5; 7 nucleotides line up with TRBD1. Germline V gene sequence: CDR1 SGHDN, CDR2 FVKESK. CDR3 length: 17 residues. Unmatched junction bases numbered 5, after V lost 0 bases and J lost 0 bases. This chain's CDR3 is CASSQDRDSYSNQPQHF. The CDR3 nucleotides read TGTGCCAGCAGCCAAGACCGGGACAGCTATAGCAATCAGCCCCAGCATTTT.

In DNA, the CDR3 is TGTGCCAGTAGATGGGGGATAGATAACACTGAAGCTTTCTTT. This codes for CASRWGIDNTEAFF. This rearrangement joins TRBV19 to TRBJ1-1; D is possibly TRBD1 (5 bases). This CDR3 is built from 14 residues. Germline lookup yields CDR1 LNHDA and CDR2 SQIVND (reference sequence). The V and J ends lost 6 bases and 2 bases respectively, with 13 bases between them.

The V call is TRBV7-9, the J call TRBJ2-7, with 15 bases lining up with TRBD2. The CDR3 has 19 amino acids. From germline, CDR1 is SEHNR and CDR2 FQNEAQ (reference sequence). J gave up 3 bases and V 7 bases, and 16 bases lay outside the gene matches. The CDR3 here is CASTLYPGLAGGGGYEQYF. The CDR3 DNA reads as TGTGCCAGCACCCTATACCCGGGACTAGCGGGAGGAGGTGGCTACGAGCAGTACTTC.

The chain combines TRBV19 with TRBJ2-7; D gene uncertain. The CDR3 totals 12 residues. The ends were cut back, 4 bases at V and 7 bases at J, with 11 bases in the middle. CDR1 is LNHDA and CDR2 is SQIVND in the germline V gene (reference sequence). CDR3 bases: TGTGCCAGTAGTAACCTACTACGAGAGCAGTACTTC. Translated, it gives CASSNLLREQYF.

The rearrangement joins TRBV28 to TRBJ2-7; 7 nucleotides match TRBD2. V shed 6 bases, J shed 6 bases, and the junction held 11 bases outside the gene matches. CDR1 and CDR2 from the germline V gene are MDHEN and SYDVKM. This CDR3 is 14 amino acids long. The CDR3 reads CASSDSSGNSEQYF. The CDR3 coding sequence is TGTGCCAGCAGCGACTCAAGCGGGAACTCCGAGCAGTACTTC.

This chain joins TRBV7-9 and TRBJ2-7; TRBD2 agrees at 12 bases. The CDR3 spans 18 residues. V lost 1 base to trimming and J lost 4 bases; unmatched junction nucleotides: 11. Germline CDR1 and CDR2: SEHNR and FQNEAQ (reference sequence). The CDR3 DNA follows: TGTGCCAGCAGCTTAGGACTAGCGGGAGAATATGGATGGTACGAGCAGTACTTC. This encodes CASSLGLAGEYGWYEQYF.

The V gene is TRBV6-5, the J gene TRBJ1-2, with TRBD1 matching 7 bases. With V trimmed by 4 bases and J by 5 bases, 1 base remained unmatched. The CDR3 totals 12 residues. Germline V gives CDR1 MNHEY, CDR2 SVGAGI. The CDR3 loop is CASSLTGYGYTF. In nucleotides, the CDR3 is TGTGCCAGCAGTTTGACAGGGTATGGCTACACCTTC.

This chain joins TRBV4-1 and TRBJ2-7, with D tentatively TRBD1 or TRBD2 (6 bases each). The CDR3 length is 15 residues. Germline V gene sequence: CDR1 MGHRA, CDR2 YSYEKL. Trimming left V 1 base short and J 4 bases short, with 14 bases between. CDR3 protein: CASSQVARGEYEQYF. The CDR3 DNA reads TGCGCCAGCAGCCAAGTGGCAAGGGGGGAGTACGAGCAGTACTTC.

This chain links TRBV6-1 with TRBJ2-3, with D unclear. V dropped 1 base and J dropped 4 bases, with 15 bases sitting between them. CDR3 length equals 16 residues. Germline CDR1 MNHNS, CDR2 SASEGT. The CDR3 here is CASSEVVGLSADTQYF. Written as DNA, the CDR3 is TGTGCCAGCAGTGAAGTAGTGGGCCTTTCAGCAGATACGCAGTATTTT.

The chain joins TRBV6-8 to TRBJ1-2, with 10 bases matching TRBD1. The CDR3 covers 15 residues. With 8 bases clipped from V and 8 bases from J, the junction kept 14 bases outside the gene matches. Germline CDR1 MNHGY, CDR2 SAAAGT. The CDR3 sequence is CASPSIDRGRRGYTF. Written as DNA, the CDR3 is TGTGCCAGCCCCTCCATCGACAGGGGGCGCCGGGGCTACACCTTC.

CDR3 nucleotides: TGTGCCAGCAGTGGACAAATCCGGGACAGGGGCTCGGAGACCCAGTACTTC. Its translation: CASSGQIRDRGSETQYF. The chain carries TRBV25-1 and TRBJ2-5, with 10 bases aligning to TRBD1. The V and J ends lost 4 bases and 5 bases, in that order; junction bases with no gene match: 13. CDR3 length: 17 residues. Germline V CDR1 and CDR2: MGHDK, SYGVNS.